Detailed here is one TCR beta chain. As yet, its antigen is unknown. These data come from a study of cytomegalovirus exposure and HLA in healthy donors. Study-wide findings and caveats: A later analysis linked 15,000 to 20,000 TCR beta sequences to HLA alleles at 0.05 false discovery rate. CMV serostatus was the only recorded immune exposure for donors. TCR beta V segments were, for the most part, productive about 87% or about 30% of the time in an earlier analysis.

Researchers ran the PCR with 60 Vbeta and 13 Jbeta primers. Only in-frame clones appear in the TCRdb table, and some are missing; sequencing was by immunoSEQ multiplex PCR. This table lists about 40,000 clones. From germline, CDR1 is SGDLS and CDR2 YYNGEE. V was pared by 4 bases and J by 11 bases, with 15 bases of the junction left unmatched. The CDR3 contains 16 residues. The sequenced sample consisted of PBMCs. The sequence was collected from a male donor in good health and CMV-seronegative. The rearrangement joins TRBV9 to TRBJ1-6; the match to TRBD1 covers 7 bases. The chain's CDR3 is CASSSDRQGRNPPLHF. CDR3 DNA: TGTGCCAGCAGCTCGGACAGGCAAGGACGGAATCCACCCCTCCACTTT.